Below, 6 T cell receptor beta chains from the same sample are listed, as sequenced in a study of regulatory T cells in long-lasting Graves disease. Combining iRepertoire HTBI primers with Arm-PCR of CDR3 regions, the authors built TCR beta libraries. TCRdb analysed the multiplex PCR reads with MiXCR anew, one entry per CDR3 protein. This sample carries 650,000 to 700,000 distinct CDR3 sequences, 30% of them seen once, and the ten largest clones take about 40%. The time point was: persistent/refractory GD, antithyroid drugs over 5 years with positive TRAb. PBMCs provided the RNA from which the TCR library was made. Sample: peripheral blood mononuclear cells (PBMCs), taken when the disease was refractory, from a patient treated with antithyroid drugs. The receptors were sampled from a female donor with Graves disease.

The CDR3 reads CASSLVKSARTGVYGYTF. The CDR3 DNA follows: TGTGCCAGCAGCTTAGTGAAATCGGCCAGGACAGGGGTCTATGGCTACACCTTC. The rearrangement joins TRBV7-2 to TRBJ1-2; TRBD1 matches 9 bases. Unmatched junction bases numbered 13, after V lost 1 base and J lost 4 bases. In germline, CDR1 is SGHTA, CDR2 FQGNSA. The CDR3 length is 18 residues.

This clonotype was counted between two and nine times. Sequence at one end of the junction differs from germline and may be a read error. This sequence joins TRBV12-3 or TRBV12-4 and TRBJ2-4; 7 nucleotides match TRBD2. This CDR3 has 15 residues. As DNA, the CDR3 is TGTGCCAGCAGTCTAGCGGACCTAGCCAAAAACATTCAGTACTTC. Translation gives CASSLADLAKNIQYF.

The gene calls are TRBV27 and TRBJ1-4, with 7 bases lining up with TRBD1. CDR1 and CDR2 (germline): MNHEY, SMNVEV (reference sequence). The V segment lost 5 bases and the J segment 7 bases; nucleotides outside the gene matches: 7. The CDR3 covers 14 residues. CDR3 protein: CASSTAGTAEKLFF. The CDR3 coding sequence is TGTGCCAGCAGTACGGCCGGGACAGCTGAAAAACTGTTTTTT.

This clonotype was recorded many times. The rearrangement links TRBV2 to TRBJ1-2; D not certain. V was pared by 4 bases and J by 4 bases, with 7 bases between. Germline-derived CDR1 and CDR2 are SNHLY and FYNNEI. The CDR3 is 12 amino acids. The CDR3 sequence is CASSGRFYGYTF. The CDR3 DNA sequence: TGTGCCAGCAGTGGACGGTTCTATGGCTACACCTTC.

This clonotype was observed at least ten times. The chain combines TRBV12-3 or TRBV12-4 with TRBJ1-1, with TRBD1 matching 9 bases. Germline trimming cut 6 bases from V and 10 bases from J; bases unmatched to any gene: 9. This CDR3 has 13 residues. CDR3 residues: CASSIGTGRRAFF. The CDR3 coding sequence is TGTGCCAGCAGCATCGGGACAGGGCGGAGAGCTTTCTTT.

The chain combines TRBV9 with TRBJ2-3, with D possibly being TRBD1 (5 bases). The V and J ends lost 0 bases and 0 bases respectively, with 11 bases between them. Germline CDR1 and CDR2: SGDLS and YYNGEE. The CDR3 extends over 16 amino acids. This chain's CDR3 is CASSVGPGRSTDTQYF. In DNA form, the CDR3 reads TGTGCCAGCAGCGTAGGCCCAGGGCGAAGCACAGATACGCAGTATTTT.